This paragraph covers one T cell receptor beta chain sequence. Its antigen target is currently unknown. The input lacks base qualities; no much larger clone sits a single base away. Whole blood was collected in K2EDTA tubes by collaborating institutions according to the institutions' own protocols. For TCRbeta analysis, collaborators shipped samples in one of three forms: frozen whole blood, isolated PBMCs, or DNA extracted from either of those sample types. The data were obtained in a study of blood T cell repertoires in COVID-19 (dated by TCRdb to about 2020). About the full investigation: Samples from collaborators originated in the United States, Italy and Spain and spanned both the acute and convalescent phases of COVID-19. The material from the prospective study consisted of cDNA or gDNA derived from T cells, B-cell-depleted T cells, or PBMCs. The dataset comprised deeply sampled blood TCRbeta repertoires from subjects exposed to, actively infected with, or recovered from COVID-19. The repertoires were released in a freely available public database intended as a resource for research on the immune response to SARS-CoV-2. Samples came from the ongoing ImmuneRACE study (first 160 participants) plus 1,254 subjects from 6 global collaborators. A de-identified subject ID, COVID-19 status, age in years and sex were almost always included in the sample metadata. HLA class I and class II types, where available, came from metadata supplied by the sample provider rather than from assay-based typing.

The immunoSEQ Assay, a bias-controlled multiplex PCR, was used to amplify TCRbeta CDR3 regions from genomic DNA. On the study's bioinformatics: Nucleated cell counts per sample were estimated from amplification of reference gene primers within the assay. To quantify the absolute abundance of each unique TCRbeta CDR3 rearrangement, sequence reads were collapsed and filtered. Productive Simpson clonality was computed per sample as the square root of Simpson's diversity index over productive rearrangements. This is the immuneACCESS table as TCRdb keeps it, with only in-frame sequences that have V and J called. A part of the clones is gone; compared with another copy, unresolved V genes explain less than half, and the rest is unexplained. V and J calls and clone size are those listed in that table; D and trimming were worked out from the DNA. The sample includes tens of thousands of clones, with over 75% observed a single time. The top ten constitute approximately 10% of the sample.

On the study overall, not on this receptor specifically: How much clinical and demographic metadata was included differed by source and by participant, and the metadata was provided uncurated.

The germline V gene yields LGHNA for CDR1 and YNFKEQ for CDR2. CDR3 length: 15 amino acids, cysteine to phenylalanine. This entry keeps only the CDR3 DNA: 45 bases, framed from base 1. A distance of 13 bases separates the germline ends of V and J, which lose 0 bases and 7 bases respectively. Material for sequencing was peripheral blood. The receptor was isolated from a man between 65 and 85 years old with active or convalescent COVID-19. The rearranged chain carries TRBV4-2 and TRBJ1-5; TRBD1 might be the D gene, on 6 matching bases. The nucleotide sequence reads TGTGCCAGCAGCCAAGATGGCAGGGGCACGCAGCCCCAGCATTTT. This codes for CASSQDGRGTQPQHF.